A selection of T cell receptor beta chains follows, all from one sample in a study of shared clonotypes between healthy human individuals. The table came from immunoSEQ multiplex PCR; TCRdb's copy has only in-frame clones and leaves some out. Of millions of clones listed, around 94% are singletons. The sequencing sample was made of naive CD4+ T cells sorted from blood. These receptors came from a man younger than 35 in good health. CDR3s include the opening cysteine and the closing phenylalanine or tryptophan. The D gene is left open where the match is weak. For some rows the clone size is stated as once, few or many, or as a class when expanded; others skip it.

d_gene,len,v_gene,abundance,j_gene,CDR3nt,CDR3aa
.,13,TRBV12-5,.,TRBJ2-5,TGTGCTAGTGGTTTGGGAGGAGGGGAGACCCAGTACTTC,CASGLGGGETQYF
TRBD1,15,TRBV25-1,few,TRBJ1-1,TGTGCCAGCAGTGACCAAAACAGGGGCAGGACTGAAGCTTTCTTT,CASSDQNRGRTEAFF
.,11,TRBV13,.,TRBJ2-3,TGTGCCAGCGGATCTTCGAATACGCAGTATTTT,CASGSSNTQYF
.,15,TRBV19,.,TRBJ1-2,TGTGCCAGTAGTAAGGACGGTTTTGTACCTTATGGCTACACCTTC,CASSKDGFVPYGYTF
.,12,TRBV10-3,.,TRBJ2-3,TGTGCCATGGGACCAGGCACAGATACGCAGTATTTT,CAMGPGTDTQYF
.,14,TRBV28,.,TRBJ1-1,TGTGCCAGCAGTCAGGGGACCTTGAACACTGAAGCTTTCTTT,CASSQGTLNTEAFF
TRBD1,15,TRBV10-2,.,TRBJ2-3,TGCGCCAGCAGGGGTCGGGACAGCCTTACAGATACGCAGTATTTT,CASRGRDSLTDTQYF
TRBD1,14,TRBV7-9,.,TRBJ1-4,TGTGCCAGCAGCCTGGGACAGGGTAATGAAAAACTGTTTTTT,CASSLGQGNEKLFF
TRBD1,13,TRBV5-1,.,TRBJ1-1,TGCGCCAGCAGCCCTCTGACAGGGGGCGCTTCTTTCTTT,CASSPLTGGASFF
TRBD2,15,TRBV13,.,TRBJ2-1,TGTGCCAGCAGCCCGGAAGCGGGGATATACAATGAGCAGTTCTTC,CASSPEAGIYNEQFF
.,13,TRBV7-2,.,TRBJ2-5,TGTGCCAGCACCTTGGGAATCAGGGAGACCCAGTACTTC,CASTLGIRETQYF
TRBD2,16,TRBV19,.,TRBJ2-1,TGTGCCAGTAGTATAGGCACTAGCGGGGGGAAGGGTGAGCAGTTCTTC,CASSIGTSGGKGEQFF
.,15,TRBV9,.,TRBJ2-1,TGTGCCAGCAGCCCACTCGGGGGCCGGACGAGTGAGCAGTTCTTC,CASSPLGGRTSEQFF
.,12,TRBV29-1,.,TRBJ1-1,TGCAGCGCCGGACCTATGAACACTGAAGCTTTCTTT,CSAGPMNTEAFF
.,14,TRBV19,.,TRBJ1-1,TGTGCCAGTAGTACGGTCCGCCTGAACACTGAAGCTTTCTTT,CASSTVRLNTEAFF
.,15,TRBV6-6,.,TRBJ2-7,TGTGCCAGCAGTTACTCAAGGGCCCCCACCTACGAGCAGTACTTC,CASSYSRAPTYEQYF
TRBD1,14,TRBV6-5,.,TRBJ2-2,TGTGCCAGCAGGGGAAACAGGGGGCCCGGGGAGCTGTTTTTT,CASRGNRGPGELFF
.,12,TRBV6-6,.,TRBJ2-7,TGTGCCAGCAGTTACTCTCTTGATTCGCAGTACTTC,CASSYSLDSQYF
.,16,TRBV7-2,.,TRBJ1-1,TGTGCCAGCAGCCTCCGGGCCTCCTTGGGAAGCACTGAAGCTTTCTTT,CASSLRASLGSTEAFF
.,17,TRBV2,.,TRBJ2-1,TGTGCCACCACCGTTATGTCGACGGCAAGCTCCTACAATGAGCAGTTCTTC,CATTVMSTASSYNEQFF
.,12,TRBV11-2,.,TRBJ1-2,TGTGCCAGCAGCTTATGGGTACGCGGCTACACCTTC,CASSLWVRGYTF
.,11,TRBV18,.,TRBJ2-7,TGTGCCAGCTCACTAGGGTACGAGCAGTACTTC,CASSLGYEQYF